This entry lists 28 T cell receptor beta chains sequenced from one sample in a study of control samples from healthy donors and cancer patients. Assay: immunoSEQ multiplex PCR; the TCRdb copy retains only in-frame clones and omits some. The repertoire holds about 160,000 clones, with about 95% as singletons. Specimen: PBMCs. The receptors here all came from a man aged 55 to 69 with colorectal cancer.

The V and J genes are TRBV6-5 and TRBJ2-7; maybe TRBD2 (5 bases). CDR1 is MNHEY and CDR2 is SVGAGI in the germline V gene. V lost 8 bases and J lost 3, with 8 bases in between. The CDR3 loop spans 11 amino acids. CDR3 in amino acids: CASLDFYEQYF. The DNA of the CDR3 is TGTGCCAGCTTGGACTTCTACGAGCAGTACTTC.

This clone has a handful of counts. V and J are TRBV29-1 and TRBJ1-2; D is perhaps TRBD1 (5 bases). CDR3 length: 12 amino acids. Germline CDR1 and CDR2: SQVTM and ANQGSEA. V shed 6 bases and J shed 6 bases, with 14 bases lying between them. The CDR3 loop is CSVQGQGDGYTF. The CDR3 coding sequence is TGCAGCGTACAAGGCCAGGGTGATGGCTACACCTTC. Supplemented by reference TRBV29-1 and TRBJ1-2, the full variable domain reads SAVISQKPSRDICQRGTSLTIQCQVDSQVTMMFWYRQQPGQSLTLIATANQGSEATYESGFVIDKFPISRPNLTFSTLTVSNMSPEDSSIYLCSVQGQGDGYTFGSGTRLTVV.

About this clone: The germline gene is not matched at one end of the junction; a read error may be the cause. The CDR3 nucleotides read TGTGCCAGCTCCCAACCACGTATACAGGGGGCCGGGAGCAGTCAGCCCCAGCATTTT. Translation gives CASSQPRIQGAGSSQPQHF. This chain uses TRBV18 with TRBJ1-5; 9 positions agree with TRBD1. This CDR3 has 19 residues. The V gene's germline CDR1 is KGHSH and CDR2 LQKENI.

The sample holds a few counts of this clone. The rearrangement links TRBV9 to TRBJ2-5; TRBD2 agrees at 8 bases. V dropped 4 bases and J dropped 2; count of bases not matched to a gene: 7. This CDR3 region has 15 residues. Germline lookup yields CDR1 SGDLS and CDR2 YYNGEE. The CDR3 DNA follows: TGTGCCAGCAGCCAGAGCGGGGGTCCACAAGAGACCCAGTACTTC. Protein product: CASSQSGGPQETQYF.

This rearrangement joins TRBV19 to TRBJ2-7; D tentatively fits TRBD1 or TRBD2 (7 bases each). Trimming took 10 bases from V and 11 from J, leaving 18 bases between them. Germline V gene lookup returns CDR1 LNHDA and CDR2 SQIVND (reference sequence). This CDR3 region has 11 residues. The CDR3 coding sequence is TGTGCCACTTCCCAGGGGGGGGTTGAGTACTTC. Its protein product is CATSQGGVEYF. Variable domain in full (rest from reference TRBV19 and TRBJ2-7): DGGITQSPKYLFRKEGQNVTLSCEQNLNHDAMYWYRQDPGQGLRLIYYSQIVNDFQKGDIAEGYSVSREKKESFPLTVTSAQKNPTAFYLCATSQGGVEYFGPGTRLTVT.

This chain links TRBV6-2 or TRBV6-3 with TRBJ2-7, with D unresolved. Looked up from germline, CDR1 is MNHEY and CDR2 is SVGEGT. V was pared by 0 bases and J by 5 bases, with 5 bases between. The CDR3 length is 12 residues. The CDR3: CASSYSLNEQYF. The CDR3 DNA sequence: TGTGCCAGCAGTTACTCTCTCAACGAGCAGTACTTC.

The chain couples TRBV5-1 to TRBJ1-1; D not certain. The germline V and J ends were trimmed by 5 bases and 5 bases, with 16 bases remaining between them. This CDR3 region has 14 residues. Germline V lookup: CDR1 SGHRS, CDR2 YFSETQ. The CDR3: CASRTDQTRTEAFF. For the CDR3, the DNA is TGCGCCAGCAGGACGGACCAAACAAGGACTGAAGCTTTCTTT.

CDR3 bases: TGTGCCAGCTCGCAGACCTTCCGTACACCTAATGAAAAACTGTTTTTT. This gives the protein CASSQTFRTPNEKLFF. The chain recombines TRBV18 with TRBJ1-4; D is ambiguous. The ends were cut back, 6 bases at V and 3 bases at J, with 17 bases in the middle. Per germline, CDR1 KGHSH and CDR2 LQKENI. CDR3 size: 16 residues. The full variable domain, rest sourced from reference TRBV18 and TRBJ1-4, is NAGVMQNPRHLVRRRGQEARLRCSPMKGHSHVYWYRQLPEEGLKFMVYLQKENIIDESGMPKERFSAEFPKEGPSILRIQQVVRGDSAAYFCASSQTFRTPNEKLFFGSGTQLSVL.

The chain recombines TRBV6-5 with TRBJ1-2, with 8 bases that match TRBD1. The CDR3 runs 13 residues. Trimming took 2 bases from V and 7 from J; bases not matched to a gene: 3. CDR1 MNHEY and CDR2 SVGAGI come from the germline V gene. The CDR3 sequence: CASSYDRGGGYTF. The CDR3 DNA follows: TGTGCCAGCAGTTACGACAGGGGCGGTGGCTACACCTTC.

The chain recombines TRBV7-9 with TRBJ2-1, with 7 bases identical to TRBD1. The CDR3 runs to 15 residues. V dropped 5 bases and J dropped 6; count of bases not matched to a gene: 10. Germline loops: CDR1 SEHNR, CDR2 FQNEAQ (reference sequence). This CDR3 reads CASSPRQGDANEQFF. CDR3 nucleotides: TGTGCCAGCAGCCCTCGACAGGGAGATGCCAATGAGCAGTTCTTC.

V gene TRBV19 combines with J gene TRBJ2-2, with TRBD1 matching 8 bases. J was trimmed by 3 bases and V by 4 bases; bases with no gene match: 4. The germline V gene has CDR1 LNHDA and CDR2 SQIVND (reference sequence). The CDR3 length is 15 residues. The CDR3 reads CASSKGTGYTGELFF. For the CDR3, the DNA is TGTGCCAGTAGTAAGGGGACAGGCTACACCGGGGAGCTGTTTTTT. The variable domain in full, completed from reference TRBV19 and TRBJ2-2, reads DGGITQSPKYLFRKEGQNVTLSCEQNLNHDAMYWYRQDPGQGLRLIYYSQIVNDFQKGDIAEGYSVSREKKESFPLTVTSAQKNPTAFYLCASSKGTGYTGELFFGEGSRLTVL.

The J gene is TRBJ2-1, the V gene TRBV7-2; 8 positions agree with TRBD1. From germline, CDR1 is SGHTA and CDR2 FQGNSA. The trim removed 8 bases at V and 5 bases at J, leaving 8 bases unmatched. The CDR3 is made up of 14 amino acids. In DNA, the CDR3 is TGTGCCAGCCGGAAGCAGGGGGCCCACAATGAGCAGTTCTTC. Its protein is CASRKQGAHNEQFF.

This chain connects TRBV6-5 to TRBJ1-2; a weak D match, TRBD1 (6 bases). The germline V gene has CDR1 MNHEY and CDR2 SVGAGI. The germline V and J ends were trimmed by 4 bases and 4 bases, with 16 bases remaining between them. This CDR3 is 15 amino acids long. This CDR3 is CASSLNRAVSYGYTF. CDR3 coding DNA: TGTGCCAGCAGTTTAAACAGGGCCGTAAGCTATGGCTACACCTTC.

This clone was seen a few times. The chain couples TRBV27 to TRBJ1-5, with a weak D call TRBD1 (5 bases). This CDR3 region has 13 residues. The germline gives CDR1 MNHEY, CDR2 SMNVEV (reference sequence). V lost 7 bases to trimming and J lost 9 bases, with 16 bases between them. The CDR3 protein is CASNSPGGGPQHF. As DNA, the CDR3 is TGTGCCAGCAACTCCCCGGGGGGAGGGCCCCAGCATTTT.

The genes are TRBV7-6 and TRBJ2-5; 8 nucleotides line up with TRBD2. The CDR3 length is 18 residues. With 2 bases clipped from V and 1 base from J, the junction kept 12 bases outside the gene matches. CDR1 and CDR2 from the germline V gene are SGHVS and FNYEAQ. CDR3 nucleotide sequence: TGTGCCAGCAGCTTAAAGGAGGGGGGCGGGGGGTCCCAAGAGACCCAGTACTTC. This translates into CASSLKEGGGGSQETQYF.

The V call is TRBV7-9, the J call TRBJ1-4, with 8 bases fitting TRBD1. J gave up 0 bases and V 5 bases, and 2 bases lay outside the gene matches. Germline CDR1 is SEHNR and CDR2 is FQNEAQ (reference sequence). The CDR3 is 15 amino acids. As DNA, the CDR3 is TGTGCCAGCAGCCCGGGACAGGCAACTAATGAAAAACTGTTTTTT. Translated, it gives CASSPGQATNEKLFF.

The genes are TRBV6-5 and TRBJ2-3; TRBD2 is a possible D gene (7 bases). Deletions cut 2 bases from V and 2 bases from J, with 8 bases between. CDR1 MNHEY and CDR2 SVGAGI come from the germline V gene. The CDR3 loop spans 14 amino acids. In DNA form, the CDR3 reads TGTGCCAGCAGTTACGGGGGGGCCACAGATACGCAGTATTTT. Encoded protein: CASSYGGATDTQYF.

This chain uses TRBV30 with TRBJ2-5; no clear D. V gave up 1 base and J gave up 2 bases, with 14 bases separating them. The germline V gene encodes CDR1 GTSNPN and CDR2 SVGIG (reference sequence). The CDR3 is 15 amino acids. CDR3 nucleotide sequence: TGTGCCTGGAGTGACTACCGGGCCCTTCAAGAGACCCAGTACTTC. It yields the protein CAWSDYRALQETQYF.

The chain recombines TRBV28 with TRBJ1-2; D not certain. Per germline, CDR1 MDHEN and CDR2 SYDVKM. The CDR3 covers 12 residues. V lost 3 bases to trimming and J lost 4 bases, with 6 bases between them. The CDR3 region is CASSFDGYGYTF. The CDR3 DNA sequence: TGTGCCAGCAGTTTCGACGGCTATGGCTACACCTTC.

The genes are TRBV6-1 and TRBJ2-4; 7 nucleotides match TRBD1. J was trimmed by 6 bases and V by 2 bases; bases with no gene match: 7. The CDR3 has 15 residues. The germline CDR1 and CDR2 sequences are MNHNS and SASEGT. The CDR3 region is CASSETGQRANIQYF. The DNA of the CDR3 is TGTGCCAGCAGTGAAACGGGACAGCGTGCAAACATTCAGTACTTC.

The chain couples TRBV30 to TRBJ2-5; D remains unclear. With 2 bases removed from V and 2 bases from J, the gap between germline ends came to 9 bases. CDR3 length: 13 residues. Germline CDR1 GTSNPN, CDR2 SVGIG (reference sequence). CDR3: CAWSRSDQETQYF. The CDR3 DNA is TGTGCCTGGAGTCGATCAGATCAAGAGACCCAGTACTTC. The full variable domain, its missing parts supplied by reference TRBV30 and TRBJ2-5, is SQTIHQWPATLVQPVGSPLSLECTVEGTSNPNLYWYRQAAGRGLQLLFYSVGIGQISSEVPQNLSASRPQDRQFILSSKKLLLSDSGFYLCAWSRSDQETQYFGPGTRLLVL.

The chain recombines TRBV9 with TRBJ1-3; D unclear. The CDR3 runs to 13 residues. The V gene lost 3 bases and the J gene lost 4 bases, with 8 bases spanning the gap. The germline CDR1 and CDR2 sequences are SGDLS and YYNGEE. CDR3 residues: CASSGTGGNTIYF. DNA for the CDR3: TGTGCCAGCAGCGGGACGGGCGGAAACACCATATATTTT. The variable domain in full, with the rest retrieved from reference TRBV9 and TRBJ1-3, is DSGVTQTPKHLITATGQRVTLRCSPRSGDLSVYWYQQSLDQGLQFLIQYYNGEERAKGNILERFSAQQFPDLHSELNLSSLELGDSALYFCASSGTGGNTIYFGEGSWLTVV.

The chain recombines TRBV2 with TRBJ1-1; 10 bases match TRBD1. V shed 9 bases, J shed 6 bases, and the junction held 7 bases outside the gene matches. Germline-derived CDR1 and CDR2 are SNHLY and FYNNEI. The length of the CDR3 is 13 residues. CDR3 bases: TGTGCCAGTCTCCGGGACAGGGGTTCTGAAGCTTTCTTT. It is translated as CASLRDRGSEAFF. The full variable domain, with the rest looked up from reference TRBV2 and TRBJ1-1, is EPEVTQTPSHQVTQMGQEVILRCVPISNHLYFYWYRQILGQKVEFLVSFYNNEISEKSEIFDDQFSVERPDGSNFTLKIRSTKLEDSAMYFCASLRDRGSEAFFGQGTRLTVV.

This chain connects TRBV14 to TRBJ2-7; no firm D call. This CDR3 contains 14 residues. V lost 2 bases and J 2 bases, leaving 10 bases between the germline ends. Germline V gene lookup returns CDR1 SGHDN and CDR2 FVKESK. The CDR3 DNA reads TGTGCCAGCAGCCAACCAGGTTTACCCTACGAGCAGTACTTC. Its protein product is CASSQPGLPYEQYF.

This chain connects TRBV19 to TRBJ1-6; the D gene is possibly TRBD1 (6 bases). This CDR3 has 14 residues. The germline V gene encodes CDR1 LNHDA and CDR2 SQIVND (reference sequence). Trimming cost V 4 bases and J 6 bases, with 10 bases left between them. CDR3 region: CASSTDRSNSPLHF. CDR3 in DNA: TGTGCCAGTAGTACGGACAGAAGTAATTCACCCCTCCACTTT.

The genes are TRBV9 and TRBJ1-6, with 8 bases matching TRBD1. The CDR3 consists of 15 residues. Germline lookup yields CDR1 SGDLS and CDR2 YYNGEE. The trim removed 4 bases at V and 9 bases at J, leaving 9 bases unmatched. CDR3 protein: CASSSLDRVFSPLHF. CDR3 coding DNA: TGTGCCAGCAGCTCTTTGGACAGGGTTTTTTCACCCCTCCACTTT.

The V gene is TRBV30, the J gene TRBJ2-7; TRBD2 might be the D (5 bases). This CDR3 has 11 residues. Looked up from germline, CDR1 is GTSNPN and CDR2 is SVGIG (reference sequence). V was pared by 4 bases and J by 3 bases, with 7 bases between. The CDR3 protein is CAWTDYYEQYF. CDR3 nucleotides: TGTGCCTGGACAGACTACTACGAGCAGTACTTC.

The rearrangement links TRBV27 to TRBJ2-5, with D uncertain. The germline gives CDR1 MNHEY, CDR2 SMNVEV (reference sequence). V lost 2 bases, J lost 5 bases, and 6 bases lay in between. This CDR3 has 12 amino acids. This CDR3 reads CASSLDQETQYF. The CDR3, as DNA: TGTGCCAGCAGTTTAGATCAGGAGACCCAGTACTTC.